The T cell receptor beta chain described here comes from a study of T cell responses to AZD1222 COVID-19 vaccine. As for the study in general: Second-dose recipients at about 4 or about 12 weeks were treated as one pooled group.

Findings and limits, study-wide: Spike-wide coverage was observed for vaccine-associated CD4 TCRs, with dominant responses at 160-218 and 743-854. Donors were chiefly white British, with a greater number of females, and clonal diversity was perhaps underestimated.

Germline trimming cut 4 bases from V and 0 bases from J; bases unmatched to any gene: 5. The CDR3 sequence is 16 residues long. Germline V gene data show CDR1 as SGHRS and CDR2 as YFSETQ. Repertoires were generated with immunoSEQ multiplex PCR, while TCRdb's copy carries only in-frame clones and drops some. Among around 140,000 clones listed, approximately 92% were seen once. Comments on this clone: Its matching antigen is unknown.

This chain connects TRBV5-1 to TRBJ1-3, with TRBD1 matching over 9 bases. This receptor was obtained from an adult in good health. The sample consisted of peripheral blood, taken on day 0 of AZD1222 vaccination. CDR3 coding DNA: TGCGCCAGCAGCGAAGGGACAGGGATCTCTGGAAACACCATATATTTT. It is translated as CASSEGTGISGNTIYF.